This T cell receptor beta chain was found in a study of long-term antiretroviral therapy in people with HIV. The overall study: By about a decade, the earliest samples predate the 2015 immediate-ART recommendation. Study observations and caveats: ART preceded a rise in diversity that nonetheless stayed lower than in transplant donor controls. Information on adherence to ART, viral resistance or therapy changes was unavailable.

CDR3 length: 15 residues. The V gene end was trimmed by 5 bases and the J gene end by 4 bases; junction bases not matched to a gene: 8. From germline, CDR1 is MNHEY and CDR2 SMNVEV (reference sequence). Concerning this clone: Its antigen is unknown.

Assay version v3.0 of immunoSEQ was used, and it was run at survey level. TCRdb keeps only in-frame clones here, not all; method: immunoSEQ multiplex PCR. The sample lists around 4,800 clones; about 88% were seen once. Every single participant having HIV got treatment inside the United States. Sequencing used unsorted PBMCs, obtained 1.3 years after starting antiretroviral therapy. The chain is built from TRBV27 and TRBJ2-7; 10 nucleotides match TRBD1. This receptor was obtained from a woman aged 45-60 years with HIV. The CDR3 DNA sequence: TGTGCCAGCAGTCTCAAGGACAGGGGGGCGTACGAGCAGTACTTC. Encoded protein: CASSLKDRGAYEQYF.